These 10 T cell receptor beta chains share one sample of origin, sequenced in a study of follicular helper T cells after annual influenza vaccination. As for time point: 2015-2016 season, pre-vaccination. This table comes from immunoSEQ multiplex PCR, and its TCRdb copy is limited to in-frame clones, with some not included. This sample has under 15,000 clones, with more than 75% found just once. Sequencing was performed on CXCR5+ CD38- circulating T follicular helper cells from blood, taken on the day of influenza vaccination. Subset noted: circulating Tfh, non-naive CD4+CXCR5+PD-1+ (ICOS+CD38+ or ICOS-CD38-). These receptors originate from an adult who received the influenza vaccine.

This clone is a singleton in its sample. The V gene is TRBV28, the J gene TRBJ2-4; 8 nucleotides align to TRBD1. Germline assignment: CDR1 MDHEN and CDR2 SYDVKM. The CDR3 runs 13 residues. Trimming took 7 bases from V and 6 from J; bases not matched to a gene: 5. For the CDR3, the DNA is TGTGCCAGCATCAGGACAGGGATAAACATTCAGTACTTC. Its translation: CASIRTGINIQYF. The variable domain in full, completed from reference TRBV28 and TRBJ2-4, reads DVKVTQSSRYLVKRTGEKVFLECVQDMDHENMFWYRQDPGLGLRLIYFSYDVKMKEKGDIPEGYSVSREKKERFSLILESASTNQTSMYLCASIRTGINIQYFGAGTRLSVL.

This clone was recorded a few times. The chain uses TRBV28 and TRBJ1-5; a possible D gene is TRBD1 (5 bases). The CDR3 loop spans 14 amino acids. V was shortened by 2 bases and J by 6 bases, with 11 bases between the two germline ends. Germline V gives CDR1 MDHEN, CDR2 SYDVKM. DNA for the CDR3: TGTGCCAGCAGTTTAAGCAGGGAACGTCAGCCCCAGCATTTT. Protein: CASSLSRERQPQHF.

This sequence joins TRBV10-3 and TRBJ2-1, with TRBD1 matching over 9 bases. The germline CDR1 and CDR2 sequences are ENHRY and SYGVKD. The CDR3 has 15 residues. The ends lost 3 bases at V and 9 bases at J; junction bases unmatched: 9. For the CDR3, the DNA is TGTGCCATCAGTGAATCCGGGACAGGGAACGGTGAGCAGTTCTTC. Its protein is CAISESGTGNGEQFF.

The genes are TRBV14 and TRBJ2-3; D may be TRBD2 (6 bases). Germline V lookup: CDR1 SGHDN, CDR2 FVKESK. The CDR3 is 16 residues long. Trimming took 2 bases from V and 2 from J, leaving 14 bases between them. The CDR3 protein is CASSQSLAYNTDTQYF. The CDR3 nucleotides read TGTGCCAGCAGCCAAAGTCTAGCGTATAACACAGATACGCAGTATTTT.

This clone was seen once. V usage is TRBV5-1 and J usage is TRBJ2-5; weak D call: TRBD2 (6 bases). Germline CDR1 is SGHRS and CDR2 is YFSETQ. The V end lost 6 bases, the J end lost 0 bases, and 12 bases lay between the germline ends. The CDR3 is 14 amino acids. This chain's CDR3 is CASKKAGNQETQYF. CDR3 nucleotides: TGCGCCAGCAAAAAAGCGGGCAACCAAGAGACCCAGTACTTC.

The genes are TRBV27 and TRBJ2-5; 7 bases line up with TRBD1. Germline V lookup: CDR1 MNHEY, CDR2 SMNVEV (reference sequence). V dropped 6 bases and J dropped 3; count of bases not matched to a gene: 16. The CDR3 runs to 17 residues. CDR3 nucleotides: TGTGCCAGCAGCAAGCTGGGGGCCGGGACAGAAAAAGAGACCCAGTACTTC. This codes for CASSKLGAGTEKETQYF.

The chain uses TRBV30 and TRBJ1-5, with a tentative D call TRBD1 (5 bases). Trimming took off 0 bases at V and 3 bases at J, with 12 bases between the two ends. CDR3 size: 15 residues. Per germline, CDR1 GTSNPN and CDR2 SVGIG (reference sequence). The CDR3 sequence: CAWSVRRGPNQPQHF. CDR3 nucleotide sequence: TGTGCCTGGAGTGTTAGACGGGGCCCCAATCAGCCCCAGCATTTT.

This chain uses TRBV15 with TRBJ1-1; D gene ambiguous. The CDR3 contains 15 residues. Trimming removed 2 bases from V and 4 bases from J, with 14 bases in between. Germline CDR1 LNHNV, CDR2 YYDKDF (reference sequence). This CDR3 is CATSRCRWGCTEAFF. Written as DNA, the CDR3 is TGTGCCACCAGCAGATGCCGGTGGGGTTGCACTGAAGCTTTCTTT.

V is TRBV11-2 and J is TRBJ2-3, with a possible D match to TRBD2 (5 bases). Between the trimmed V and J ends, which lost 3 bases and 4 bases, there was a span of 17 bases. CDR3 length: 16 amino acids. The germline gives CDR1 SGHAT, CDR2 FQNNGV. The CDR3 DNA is TGTGCCAGCAGCTTCCCCTCTGCGGGCGGTGCAGATACGCAGTATTTT. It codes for CASSFPSAGGADTQYF.

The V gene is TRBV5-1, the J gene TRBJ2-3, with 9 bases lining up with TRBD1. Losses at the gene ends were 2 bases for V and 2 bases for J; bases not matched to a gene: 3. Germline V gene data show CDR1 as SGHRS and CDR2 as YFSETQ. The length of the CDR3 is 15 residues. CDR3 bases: TGCGCCAGCAGCTTACAGGGGGCCGTCACAGATACGCAGTATTTT. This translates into CASSLQGAVTDTQYF.